This TCR beta chain was retrieved from a study of T-cell reconstitution after alpha-beta-depleted transplantation in children. Of note for this clonotype: As yet, its antigen is unknown.

The junction had 6 bases not matched to a gene; V was cut back by 5 bases and J by 0 bases. This CDR3 is 14 amino acids long. Germline assignment: CDR1 DFQATT and CDR2 SNEGSKA (reference sequence). The study's findings and limits: Reportedly, roughly two months post-transplant, alpha-beta T cells arose from several hundred expanded graft clones. A year post-transplant, T-cell counts and diversity derived mostly from newly produced T cells. Some patients' high day-60 TCRbeta diversity was traced to surviving recipient T cells and thymic progenitors.

Molecular barcoding with unique molecular identifiers was used for the TCRbeta library. A single record per CDR3 protein comes from TCRdb applying MiXCR to the PCR reads. Of fewer than 500,000 distinct CDR3 sequences in the sample, over 40% were seen once. The specimen was PBMCs, collected before TCRalphabeta/CD19-depleted stem cell transplant. This receptor was identified in a girl aged 2 to 9 with aplastic anemia, due to receive a stem cell transplant. The chain combines TRBV20-1 with TRBJ2-7; 8 bases align to TRBD2. The CDR3 loop is CSAPERGSSYEQYF. The CDR3 DNA is TGCAGTGCTCCTGAGCGGGGGAGCTCCTACGAGCAGTACTTC.